Listed below are T cell receptor beta chains from one sample, sequenced in a study of regulatory T cells in long-lasting Graves disease. Via MiXCR, TCRdb re-called the multiplex PCR reads, giving one row per CDR3 protein. The table lists 550,000 to 700,000 distinct CDR3 sequences, roughly 16% of them singletons. These data also featured in a second study, about T cells in Graves' hyperthyroidism and ophthalmopathy.

The specimen was peripheral blood mononuclear cells (PBMCs), collected at new diagnosis, from a patient treated with antithyroid drugs. Source of these receptors: a man aged 18 to 30 with Graves disease. CDR3s include the opening cysteine and the closing phenylalanine or tryptophan. The order of the fields is CDR3 protein, CDR3 DNA, D gene, clone size, V gene, J gene, CDR3 length. A D gene is named only where the DNA matches it firmly. Clone size is stated in some rows and not others, as once, few, many or a class when expanded.

CDR3 protein: CASSFSGLAGPGELFF
CDR3 DNA: TGTGCCAGCAGCTTCTCCGGACTAGCGGGACCCGGGGAGCTGTTTTTT
D gene: TRBD2
clone size: few
V gene: TRBV11-3
J gene: TRBJ2-2
CDR3 length: 16

CDR3 protein: CASSPDVTNEKLFF
CDR3 DNA: TGTGCCAGCAGCCCGGACGTAACTAATGAAAAACTGTTTTTT
D gene: -
clone size: many
V gene: TRBV7-2
J gene: TRBJ1-4
CDR3 length: 14

CDR3 protein: CASGRGGYTEAFF
CDR3 DNA: TGCGCCAGCGGGCGGGGCGGCTACACTGAAGCTTTCTTT
D gene: -
clone size: few
V gene: TRBV4-1
J gene: TRBJ1-1
CDR3 length: 13

CDR3 protein: CASSLDYLGTSGRQFF
CDR3 DNA: TGCGCCAGCAGCTTGGATTATTTAGGGACTAGCGGGAGACAGTTCTTC
D gene: TRBD2
clone size: -
V gene: TRBV5-1
J gene: TRBJ2-1
CDR3 length: 16

CDR3 protein: CASSTRGRGGTGELFF
CDR3 DNA: TGTGCCAGCAGCACCCGAGGGCGGGGAGGCACCGGGGAGCTGTTTTTT
D gene: -
clone size: few
V gene: TRBV7-9
J gene: TRBJ2-2
CDR3 length: 16

CDR3 protein: CATSRDPHRGMQFF
CDR3 DNA: TGTGCCACCAGCAGAGATCCCCACAGGGGAATGCAGTTCTTC
D gene: TRBD1
clone size: many
V gene: TRBV15
J gene: TRBJ2-1
CDR3 length: 14

CDR3 protein: CASRMTGGTYEQYF
CDR3 DNA: TGTGCCAGCAGGATGACAGGGGGCACCTACGAGCAGTACTTC
D gene: TRBD1
clone size: many
V gene: TRBV28
J gene: TRBJ2-7
CDR3 length: 14

CDR3 protein: CASARQMNTEAFF
CDR3 DNA: TGCGCCAGCGCACGACAGATGAACACTGAAGCTTTCTTT
D gene: -
clone size: many
V gene: TRBV5-1
J gene: TRBJ1-1
CDR3 length: 13

CDR3 protein: CASSFRMEGQNTEAFF
CDR3 DNA: TGTGCCAGCAGCTTTCGTATGGAGGGACAAAACACTGAAGCTTTCTTT
D gene: -
clone size: many
V gene: TRBV5-8
J gene: TRBJ1-1
CDR3 length: 16

CDR3 protein: CASKRGGDTEAFF
CDR3 DNA: TGTGCCAGCAAACGAGGGGGAGACACTGAAGCTTTCTTT
D gene: -
clone size: few
V gene: TRBV2
J gene: TRBJ1-1
CDR3 length: 13

CDR3 protein: CASSPGREGPYNEQFF
CDR3 DNA: TGTGCCAGCAGCCCTGGGAGGGAGGGCCCCTACAATGAGCAGTTCTTC
D gene: TRBD2
clone size: many
V gene: TRBV7-9
J gene: TRBJ2-1
CDR3 length: 16

CDR3 protein: CASSTPRTGYTEAFF
CDR3 DNA: TGTGCCAGCAGCACCCCGAGGACGGGATACACTGAAGCTTTCTTT
D gene: -
clone size: many
V gene: TRBV11-1
J gene: TRBJ1-1
CDR3 length: 15

CDR3 protein: CASRNNRGAGRDSPLHF
CDR3 DNA: TGTGCCAGCAGAAACAACCGGGGGGCCGGCCGGGATTCACCCCTCCACTTT
D gene: -
clone size: few
V gene: TRBV11-2
J gene: TRBJ1-6
CDR3 length: 17

CDR3 protein: CSVSGRGYTF
CDR3 DNA: TGCAGCGTTTCGGGGCGCGGCTACACCTTC
D gene: -
clone size: few
V gene: TRBV29-1
J gene: TRBJ1-2
CDR3 length: 10

CDR3 protein: CASSSLIGTAWGTQYF
CDR3 DNA: TGTGCCAGCAGCTCCCTAATCGGGACTGCCTGGGGTACGCAGTATTTT
D gene: -
clone size: -
V gene: TRBV11-2
J gene: TRBJ2-3
CDR3 length: 16

CDR3 protein: CSASEASGNQETQYF
CDR3 DNA: TGCAGTGCTAGTGAGGCTAGCGGCAACCAAGAGACCCAGTACTTC
D gene: TRBD2
clone size: many
V gene: TRBV20-1
J gene: TRBJ2-5
CDR3 length: 15

CDR3 protein: CASRAASGYNEQFF
CDR3 DNA: TGTGCCAGCAGGGCGGCTAGCGGCTACAATGAGCAGTTCTTC
D gene: TRBD2
clone size: few
V gene: TRBV12-3/TRBV12-4
J gene: TRBJ2-1
CDR3 length: 14

CDR3 protein: CASSLFPPTKSQETQYF
CDR3 DNA: TGTGCCAGCAGCTTATTCCCACCGACAAAATCCCAAGAGACCCAGTACTTC
D gene: -
clone size: -
V gene: TRBV5-5
J gene: TRBJ2-5
CDR3 length: 17